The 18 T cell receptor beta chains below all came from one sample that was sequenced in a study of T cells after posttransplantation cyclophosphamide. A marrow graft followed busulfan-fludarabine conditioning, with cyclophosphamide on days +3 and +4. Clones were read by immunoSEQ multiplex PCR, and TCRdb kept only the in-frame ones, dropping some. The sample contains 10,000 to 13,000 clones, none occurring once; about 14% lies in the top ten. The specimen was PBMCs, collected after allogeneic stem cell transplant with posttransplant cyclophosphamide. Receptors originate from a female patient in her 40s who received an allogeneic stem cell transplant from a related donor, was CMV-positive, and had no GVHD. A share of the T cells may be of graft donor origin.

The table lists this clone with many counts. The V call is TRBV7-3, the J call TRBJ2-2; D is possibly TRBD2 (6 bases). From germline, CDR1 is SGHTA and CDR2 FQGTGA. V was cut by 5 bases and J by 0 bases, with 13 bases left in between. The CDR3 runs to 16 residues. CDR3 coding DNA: TGTGCCAGCAGCCGCCGTAGCGGCACGAACACCGGGGAGCTGTTTTTT. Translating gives CASSRRSGTNTGELFF.

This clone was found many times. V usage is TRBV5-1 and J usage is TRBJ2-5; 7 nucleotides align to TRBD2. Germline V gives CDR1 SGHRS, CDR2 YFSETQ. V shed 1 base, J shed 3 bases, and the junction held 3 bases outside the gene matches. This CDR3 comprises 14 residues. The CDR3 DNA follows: TGCGCCAGCAGCTTGTTTGGGGGGGAAGAGACCCAGTACTTC. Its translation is CASSLFGGEETQYF.

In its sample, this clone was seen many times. CDR3: CASSLGGGLGYEQYF. Written as DNA, the CDR3 is TGCGCCAGCAGCTTAGGGGGGGGCCTTGGCTACGAGCAGTACTTC. This chain connects TRBV5-1 to TRBJ2-7, with a weak D call TRBD2 (7 bases). The V end was cut by 2 bases, the J end by 3 bases, with 15 bases between. The germline CDR1 and CDR2 sequences are SGHRS and YFSETQ. This CDR3 is built from 15 residues.

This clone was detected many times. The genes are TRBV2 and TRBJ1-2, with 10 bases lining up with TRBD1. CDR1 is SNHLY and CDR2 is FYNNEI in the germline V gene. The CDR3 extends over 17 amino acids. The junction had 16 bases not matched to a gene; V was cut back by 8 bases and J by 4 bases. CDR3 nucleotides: TGTGCCAGCCCTTTCTCCGGGACAGGGGTCGGCGGCTATGGCTACACCTTC. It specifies CASPFSGTGVGGYGYTF.

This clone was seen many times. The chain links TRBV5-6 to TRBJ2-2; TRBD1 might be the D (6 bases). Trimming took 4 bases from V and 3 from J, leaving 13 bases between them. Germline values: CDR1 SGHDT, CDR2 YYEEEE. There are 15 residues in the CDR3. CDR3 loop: CASSPHRAYTGELFF. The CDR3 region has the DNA TGTGCCAGCAGCCCCCACAGGGCTTACACCGGGGAGCTGTTTTTT.

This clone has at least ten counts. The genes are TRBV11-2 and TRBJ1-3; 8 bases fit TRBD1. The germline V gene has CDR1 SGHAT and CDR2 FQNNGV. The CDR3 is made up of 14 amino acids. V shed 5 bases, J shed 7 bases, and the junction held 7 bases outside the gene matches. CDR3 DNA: TGTGCCAGCAGCACCCGGACAGGGCATAACACCATATATTTT. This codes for CASSTRTGHNTIYF. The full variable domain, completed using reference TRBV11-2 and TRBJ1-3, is EAGVAQSPRYKIIEKRQSVAFWCNPISGHATLYWYQQILGQGPKLLIQFQNNGVVDDSQLPKDRFSAERLKGVDSTLKIQPAKLEDSAVYLCASSTRTGHNTIYFGEGSWLTVV.

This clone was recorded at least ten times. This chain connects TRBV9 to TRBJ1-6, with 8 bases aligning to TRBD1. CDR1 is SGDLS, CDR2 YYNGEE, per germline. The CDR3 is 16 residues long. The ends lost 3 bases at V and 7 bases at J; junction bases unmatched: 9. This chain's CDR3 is CASSDYRGSGNSPLHF. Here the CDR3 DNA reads TGTGCCAGCAGCGACTACAGGGGGTCAGGCAATTCACCCCTCCACTTT.

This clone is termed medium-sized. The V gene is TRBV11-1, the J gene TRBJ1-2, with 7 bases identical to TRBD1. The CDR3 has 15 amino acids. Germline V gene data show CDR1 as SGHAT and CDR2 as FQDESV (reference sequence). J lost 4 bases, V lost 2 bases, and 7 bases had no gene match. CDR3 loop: CASSLRTGGRYGYTF. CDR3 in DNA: TGTGCCAGCAGCTTAAGGACAGGCGGACGCTATGGCTACACCTTC.

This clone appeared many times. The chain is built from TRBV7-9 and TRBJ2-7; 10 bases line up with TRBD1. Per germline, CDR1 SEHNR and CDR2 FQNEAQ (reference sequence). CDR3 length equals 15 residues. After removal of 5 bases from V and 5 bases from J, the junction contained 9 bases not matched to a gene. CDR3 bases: TGTGCCAGCAGCCCTCCACCCGGGACAGGGGACGAGCAGTACTTC. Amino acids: CASSPPPGTGDEQYF.

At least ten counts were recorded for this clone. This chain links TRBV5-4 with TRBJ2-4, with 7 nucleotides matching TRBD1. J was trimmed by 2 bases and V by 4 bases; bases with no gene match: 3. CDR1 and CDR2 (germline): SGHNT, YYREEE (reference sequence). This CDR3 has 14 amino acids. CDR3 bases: TGTGCCAGCAGCCCGACAGGGTCCAAAAACATTCAGTACTTC. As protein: CASSPTGSKNIQYF.

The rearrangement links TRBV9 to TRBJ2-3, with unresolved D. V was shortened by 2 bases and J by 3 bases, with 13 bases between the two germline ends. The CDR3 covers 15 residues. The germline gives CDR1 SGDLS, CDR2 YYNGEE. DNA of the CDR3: TGTGCCAGCAGCGTTCTAGGAGTGTGGACAGATACGCAGTATTTT. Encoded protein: CASSVLGVWTDTQYF.

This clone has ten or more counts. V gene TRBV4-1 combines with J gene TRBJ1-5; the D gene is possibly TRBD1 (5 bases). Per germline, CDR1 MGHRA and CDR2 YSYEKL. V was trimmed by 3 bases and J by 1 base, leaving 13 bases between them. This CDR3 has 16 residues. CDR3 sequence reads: CASSQPREGSNQPQHF. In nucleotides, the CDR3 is TGCGCCAGCAGCCAGCCCAGGGAAGGAAGCAATCAGCCCCAGCATTTT.

The CDR3 protein is CASSVEREQYF. The CDR3 DNA reads TGTGCCAGCAGCGTCGAGCGCGAGCAGTACTTC. This chain connects TRBV7-2 to TRBJ2-5; no definite D call. The tail of the sequence fits TRBJ2-7 better, so the J call may be wrong. The CDR3 runs 11 residues. The germline CDR1 and CDR2 sequences are SGHTA and FQGNSA.

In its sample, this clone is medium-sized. The CDR3 loop is CASSKLAGGGNTGELFF. DNA for the CDR3: TGTGCCAGCAGTAAGCTAGCGGGAGGCGGGAACACCGGGGAGCTGTTTTTT. J is TRBJ2-2 and V is TRBV27; 11 bases map to TRBD2. After removal of 5 bases from V and 1 base from J, the junction contained 6 bases not matched to a gene. This CDR3 contains 17 residues. Germline assignment: CDR1 MNHEY and CDR2 SMNVEV (reference sequence).

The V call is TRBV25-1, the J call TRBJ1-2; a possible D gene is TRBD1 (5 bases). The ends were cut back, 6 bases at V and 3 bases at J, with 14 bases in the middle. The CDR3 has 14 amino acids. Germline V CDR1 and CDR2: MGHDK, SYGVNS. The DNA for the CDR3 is TGTGCCAGCAGAGGAGGGCAGGGAGACTATGGCTACACCTTC. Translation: CASRGGQGDYGYTF.

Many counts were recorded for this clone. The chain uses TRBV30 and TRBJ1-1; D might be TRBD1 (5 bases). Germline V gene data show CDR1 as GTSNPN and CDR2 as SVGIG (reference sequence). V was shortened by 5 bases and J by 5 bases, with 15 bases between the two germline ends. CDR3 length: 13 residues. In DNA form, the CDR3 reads TGTGCCTGGGCTCGCGGGGGAGGTACTGAAGCTTTCTTT. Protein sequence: CAWARGGGTEAFF.

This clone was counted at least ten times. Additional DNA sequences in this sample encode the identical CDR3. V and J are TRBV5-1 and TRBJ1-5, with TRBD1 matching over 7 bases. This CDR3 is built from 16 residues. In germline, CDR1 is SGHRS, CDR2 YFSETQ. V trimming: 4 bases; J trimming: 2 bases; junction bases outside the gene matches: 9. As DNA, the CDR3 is TGCGCCAGCAGCCAGGGGGGTGGAGGGGGCAATCAGCCCCAGCATTTT. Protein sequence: CASSQGGGGGNQPQHF.

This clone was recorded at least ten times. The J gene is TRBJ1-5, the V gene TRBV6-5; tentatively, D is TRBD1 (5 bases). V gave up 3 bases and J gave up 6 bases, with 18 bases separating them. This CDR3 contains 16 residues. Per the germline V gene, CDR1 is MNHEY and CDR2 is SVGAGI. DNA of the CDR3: TGTGCCAGCAGTTATTCGGTCCCTCGCGGGGCTCAGCCCCAGCATTTT. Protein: CASSYSVPRGAQPQHF.